Here is one TCR beta chain with its context. What it binds is not known. A read error may produce the germline difference seen at one junction end. The record originates from a study of OX40 agonist ivuxolimab in advanced cancers. Overall study: Six ivuxolimab dose levels, 0.01 to 10 mg/kg, were given intravenously every 2 weeks. The dose-escalation cohort had hepatocellular carcinoma, melanoma, renal cell or head and neck cancer. The mean age was roughly 60 years, ranging from roughly 23 to 79, with approximately 85% of participants male.

Per germline, CDR1 MNHEY and CDR2 SVGAGI. The CDR3 has 14 residues. TCRdb keeps only in-frame clones here, not all; method: immunoSEQ multiplex PCR. The table has tens of thousands of clones, 91% seen once; the top ten hold 2.6%. Regarding the study as a whole: On average, CD8+ T cells had more expanded clones than CD4+.

The genes are TRBV6-5 and TRBJ2-1, with 11 bases identical to TRBD2. This clonotype was sampled from an adult with an advanced solid tumor such as melanoma, head and neck, liver or kidney cancer. Sequencing used CD4+ or CD8+ T cells sorted from blood, obtained in a trial of the OX40 agonist ivuxolimab. The CDR3 DNA reads as TGTGCCAGCAGTCCGGGACTAGCGGTGATAAGGCTGGTCTTC. Encoded protein: CASSPGLAVIRLVF.